The source of this T cell receptor beta chain is a study of cytomegalovirus exposure and HLA in healthy donors. The V gene lost 6 bases and the J gene lost 6 bases, with 15 bases spanning the gap. The length of the CDR3 is 14 residues. Germline CDR1 reads KGHSH; CDR2 reads LQKENI. The primer mix had 60 Vbeta and 13 Jbeta primers. Using immunoSEQ multiplex PCR, the repertoire was profiled, and TCRdb retains in-frame clones only, with some absent. The sample records 200,000 or so clones, about 80% being singletons. This clonotype was obtained from a woman aged 18-29 years in good health and CMV-seropositive. The source material was PBMCs. The V gene is TRBV18, the J gene TRBJ1-3, with D unclear. The DNA for the CDR3 is TGTGCCAGCTCCTATTCCTTGAGTGAAAACACCATATATTTT. It specifies CASSYSLSENTIYF.